Here is one TCR beta chain with its context. These data come from a study of blood T cell repertoires in COVID-19. Produced via immunoSEQ multiplex PCR; TCRdb's table is partial and in-frame only. The sample yields approximately 200,000 clones, 80% to 90% seen once. Which cohort a participant joined came from the clinical history participants gave. The CDR3 contains 15 residues. The V gene's germline CDR1 is MNHEY and CDR2 SVGAGI. J lost 4 bases, V lost 6 bases, and 4 bases had no gene match. Sequenced: PBMCs or T cells enriched from blood (not recorded which). The TCR sequence derives from a man aged 30-40 years in a cohort exposed to, infected with or recovered from COVID-19 (not recorded which). The rearrangement joins TRBV6-5 to TRBJ2-2; 11 bases are a match to TRBD2. The DNA of the CDR3 is TGTGCCAGCAGACCAGGACTAGCGGGCACCGGGGAGCTGTTTTTT. Translation gives CASRPGLAGTGELFF.